The rows below give T cell receptor beta chains drawn from one sample of a study of shared clonotypes between healthy human individuals. Libraries were prepared by immunoSEQ multiplex PCR; TCRdb keeps only in-frame clonotypes and omits some of them. The repertoire consists of about 2.1 million clones, with 93% occurring once and the leading ten covering about 1.7%. Sequencing was carried out using naive CD8+ T cells from PBMCs. These receptors were obtained from a young man in good health. Some clones in this sample may be carry-over from other donors' samples. Both conserved end residues are part of each CDR3. Fields, in order: clone size, J gene, V gene, D gene, CDR3 DNA, CDR3 protein. A D gene is named only where the DNA matches it firmly. Where a row states a size, it is once, few, many or the class of an expanded clone; other rows omit it.

clone size: .
J gene: TRBJ2-7
V gene: TRBV28
D gene: .
CDR3 DNA: TGTGCCAGCAGTTTACTCAGGGGAGACTACGAGCAGTACTTC
CDR3 protein: CASSLLRGDYEQYF

clone size: .
J gene: TRBJ2-2
V gene: TRBV7-9
D gene: .
CDR3 DNA: TGTGCCAGCAGCTTCGGATTTGGGGAAGAGAACACCGGGGAGCTGTTTTTT
CDR3 protein: CASSFGFGEENTGELFF

clone size: .
J gene: TRBJ2-4
V gene: TRBV28
D gene: .
CDR3 DNA: TGTGCCAGCAGTTCATTAGCCAAAAACATTCAGTACTTC
CDR3 protein: CASSSLAKNIQYF

clone size: .
J gene: TRBJ1-1
V gene: TRBV28
D gene: .
CDR3 DNA: TGTGCCAGCGGGCAGGGGATTCCGGCAGCAATGAACACTGAAGCTTTCTTT
CDR3 protein: CASGQGIPAAMNTEAFF

clone size: .
J gene: TRBJ2-2
V gene: TRBV13
D gene: TRBD1
CDR3 DNA: TGTGCCAGCAGCCACCGACAGGGTGCCGGGGAGCTGTTTTTT
CDR3 protein: CASSHRQGAGELFF

clone size: .
J gene: TRBJ2-2
V gene: TRBV11-2
D gene: .
CDR3 DNA: TGTGCCAGCAGCTTAGCCCCTAGCGCCTTCGCGAACACCGGGGAGCTGTTTTTT
CDR3 protein: CASSLAPSAFANTGELFF

clone size: .
J gene: TRBJ2-7
V gene: TRBV7-9
D gene: TRBD2
CDR3 DNA: TGTGCCAGCAGCTTATCTCGGGAGGGTCCCCTTTCGGAGGAGCAGTACTTC
CDR3 protein: CASSLSREGPLSEEQYF

clone size: .
J gene: TRBJ2-5
V gene: TRBV27
D gene: TRBD2
CDR3 DNA: TGTGCCAGCAGTTTATGGGCGGGAGCTAGGGAGACCCAGTACTTC
CDR3 protein: CASSLWAGARETQYF

clone size: .
J gene: TRBJ2-7
V gene: TRBV28
D gene: .
CDR3 DNA: TGTGCCAGCAGTTTTACAGGCCACTCCTACGAGCAGTACTTC
CDR3 protein: CASSFTGHSYEQYF

clone size: few
J gene: TRBJ1-2
V gene: TRBV28
D gene: .
CDR3 DNA: TGTGCCAGCGGTAATAACTATGGCTACACCTTC
CDR3 protein: CASGNNYGYTF

clone size: .
J gene: TRBJ2-7
V gene: TRBV7-9
D gene: .
CDR3 DNA: TGTGCCAGCAGCTTAGGGTACGGGGCGGGGATCTCCTACGAGCAGTACTTC
CDR3 protein: CASSLGYGAGISYEQYF

clone size: .
J gene: TRBJ2-7
V gene: TRBV5-1
D gene: .
CDR3 DNA: TGCGCCAGCAGCACACTCGGGGTCGGGAGCTACGAGCAGTACTTC
CDR3 protein: CASSTLGVGSYEQYF

clone size: few
J gene: TRBJ1-1
V gene: TRBV19
D gene: .
CDR3 DNA: TGTGCCAGTAGTCTGAGCCGGGCCACTGAAGCTTTCTTT
CDR3 protein: CASSLSRATEAFF

clone size: .
J gene: TRBJ2-7
V gene: TRBV5-8
D gene: .
CDR3 DNA: TGTGCCAGCAGCTTGTCGGTAGCGGCCCCCTACGAGCAGTACTTC
CDR3 protein: CASSLSVAAPYEQYF

clone size: .
J gene: TRBJ2-5
V gene: TRBV19
D gene: .
CDR3 DNA: TGTGCCAGTAGTATCTTCTTTGTCGATGGACCAGAGACCCAGTACTTC
CDR3 protein: CASSIFFVDGPETQYF

clone size: .
J gene: TRBJ2-1
V gene: TRBV27
D gene: TRBD2
CDR3 DNA: TGTGCAAGTACTTCGGGTTTCGGGACTAGCAGAGGTGAGCAGTTCTTC
CDR3 protein: CASTSGFGTSRGEQFF